The clone carrying this T cell receptor (beta chain) was seen more than once but under ten times. This record comes from a study of blood T cell repertoires in COVID-19. Overall study context: Sites across the United States, Italy and Spain contributed samples from acute and convalescent COVID-19. Nucleic acid was either cDNA or gDNA, and it came from T cells, B-cell-depleted T cells, or PBMCs.

In Seattle, patients joined the study during active infection and were tracked longitudinally. Authors' data handling: Quantification of nucleated cells was approximated via reference gene primer amplification. Repertoires were generated with immunoSEQ multiplex PCR, while TCRdb's copy carries only in-frame clones and drops some. V, J and clone size were drawn from that table, and D and trimming were deduced from the DNA. The top ten clones hold roughly 2.4% of a sample with about 150,000 clones, around 87% of them seen once. With 4 bases removed from V and 0 bases from J, the gap between germline ends came to 16 bases. There are 15 residues in the CDR3. The germline CDR1 and CDR2 sequences are SQVTM and ANQGSEA.

The sequence was obtained from a woman aged 80 or over with COVID-19, enrolled during active disease. The V call is TRBV29-1, the J call TRBJ2-7; the D gene is possibly TRBD1 (6 bases). Sequenced sample: peripheral blood. The CDR3 loop reads CSVATGRFSSYEQYF. CDR3 DNA sequence: TGCAGCGTTGCGACAGGACGCTTCAGCTCCTACGAGCAGTACTTC.